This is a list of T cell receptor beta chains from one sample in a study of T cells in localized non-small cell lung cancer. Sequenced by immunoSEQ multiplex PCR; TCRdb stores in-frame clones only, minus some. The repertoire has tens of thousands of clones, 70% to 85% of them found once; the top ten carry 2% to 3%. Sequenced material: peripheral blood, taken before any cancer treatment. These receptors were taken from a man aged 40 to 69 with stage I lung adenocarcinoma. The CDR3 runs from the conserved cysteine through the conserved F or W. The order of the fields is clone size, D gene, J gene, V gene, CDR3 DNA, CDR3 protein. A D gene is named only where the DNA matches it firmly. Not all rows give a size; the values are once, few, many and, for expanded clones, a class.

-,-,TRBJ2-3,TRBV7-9,TGTGCCAGCGGTAAAGACGGGGATACGCAGTATTTT,CASGKDGDTQYF
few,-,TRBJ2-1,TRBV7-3,TGTGCCAGCAGTCGACTAGCCTACAATGAGCAGTTCTTC,CASSRLAYNEQFF
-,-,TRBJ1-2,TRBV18,TGTGCCAGCTCACCCGGGGGCCAGTCTAACTATGGCTACACCTTC,CASSPGGQSNYGYTF
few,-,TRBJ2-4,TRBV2,TGTGCCAGCAGGGGCCAGAGAAGTACAACCAAAAACATTCAGTACTTC,CASRGQRSTTKNIQYF
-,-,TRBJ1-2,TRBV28,TGTGCCAGCAGTTTTTTTGGGGGTAACTATGGCTACACCTTC,CASSFFGGNYGYTF
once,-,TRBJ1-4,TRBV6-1,TGTGCCAGCAGTCCCAACAATGAAAAACTGTTTTTT,CASSPNNEKLFF
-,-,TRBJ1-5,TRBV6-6,TGTGCCAGCAGCTCCCAGGGAAATCAGTTGCCCCAGCATTTT,CASSSQGNQLPQHF
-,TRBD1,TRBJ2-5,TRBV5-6,TGTGCCAGCAGCTTGGGACAGGGGGGTGAGACCCAGTACTTC,CASSLGQGGETQYF
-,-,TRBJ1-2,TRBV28,TGTGCCAGCAGTTGGACGGGATATGGCTACACCTTC,CASSWTGYGYTF
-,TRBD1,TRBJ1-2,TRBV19,TGTGCCAGTAGTATAAGGGACAGGCGAGGATACACCTTC,CASSIRDRRGYTF
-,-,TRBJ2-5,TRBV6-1,TGTGCCAGCGGAGGGGGCGCGGAACAAGAGACCCAGTACTTC,CASGGGAEQETQYF
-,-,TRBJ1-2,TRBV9,TGTGCCAGCAGCGCCGTTGATGGCTATGGCTACACCTTC,CASSAVDGYGYTF
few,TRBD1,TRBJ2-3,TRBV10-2,TGCGCCAGCAGATCTCGACAGGGGGCTTCAGATACGCAGTATTTT,CASRSRQGASDTQYF
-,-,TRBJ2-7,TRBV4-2,TGTGCCAGCAGCCTACGGCCAGGCTCGGGTTCGTACGAGCAGTACTTC,CASSLRPGSGSYEQYF
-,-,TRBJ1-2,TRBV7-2,TGTGCCAGCAGCTTCCAGACAGGCAGTAACTATGGCTACACCTTC,CASSFQTGSNYGYTF
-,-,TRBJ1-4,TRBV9,TGTGCCAGCAGCGCGTCGGGACGTGGGTTTGAAAAACTGTTTTTT,CASSASGRGFEKLFF
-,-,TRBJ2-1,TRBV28,TGTGCCAGCAGTCCCGGCCTATCTAGCGTCTTCTCCTACAATGAGCAGTTCTTC,CASSPGLSSVFSYNEQFF
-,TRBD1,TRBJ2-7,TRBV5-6,TGTGCCAGCAGCACGGGACAGGTCTCCTACGAGCAGTACTTC,CASSTGQVSYEQYF
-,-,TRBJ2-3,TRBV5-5,TGTGCCAGCAGCTTGGAGGGACTGCTATGGGATACGCAGTATTTT,CASSLEGLLWDTQYF
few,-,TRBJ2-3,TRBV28,TGTGCCAGCAGTTACCAGGGCACAGATACGCAGTATTTT,CASSYQGTDTQYF
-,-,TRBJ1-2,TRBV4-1,TGCGCCAGCAGCCAACCGGACAGAGGAGAGAACTATGGCTACACCTTC,CASSQPDRGENYGYTF
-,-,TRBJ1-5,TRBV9,TGTGCCAGCAGCCCGACAGTCTATAGCAATCAGCCCCAGCATTTT,CASSPTVYSNQPQHF
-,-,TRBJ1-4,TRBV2,TGTGCCAGCAGTGAAGTGAGGCAGGGTGCTGAAAAACTGTTTTTT,CASSEVRQGAEKLFF
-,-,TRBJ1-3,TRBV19,TGTGCCAGTAGTACACTGGCCCGGGGGAGCTCTGGAAACACCATATATTTT,CASSTLARGSSGNTIYF
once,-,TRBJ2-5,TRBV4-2,TGTGCCAGCAGCCAGACCGGAGAGACCCAGTACTTC,CASSQTGETQYF
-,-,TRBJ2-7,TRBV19,TGTGCCAGTAGTCTCCAGACAGGGAGGCACGAGCAGTACTTC,CASSLQTGRHEQYF
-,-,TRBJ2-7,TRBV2,TGTGCCAGCAGTGAACCCCGGGTAGTAAAGTTATGGGATGAGACCTACGAGCAGTACTTC,CASSEPRVVKLWDETYEQYF
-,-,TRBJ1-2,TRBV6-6,TGTGCCAGCAGTCGGACGGAGGATGGCTACACCTTC,CASSRTEDGYTF
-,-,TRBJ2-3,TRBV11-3,TGTGCCAGCAGCGCGCCGGGAGATACGCAGTATTTT,CASSAPGDTQYF
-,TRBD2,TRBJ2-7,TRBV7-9,TGTGCCAGCAGCTATAATGAGCGGGGGACCTACGAGCAGTACTTC,CASSYNERGTYEQYF
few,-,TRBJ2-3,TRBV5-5,TGTGCCAGCAGCCTTGCAGGACTGGGGGAGTATACGCAGTATTTT,CASSLAGLGEYTQYF
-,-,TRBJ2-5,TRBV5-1,TGCGCCAGCAGCTCCGGGGCAGGGCAAGAGACCCAGTACTTC,CASSSGAGQETQYF